Listed here are 13 T cell receptor beta chains from one sample, sequenced in a study of T cell repertoires in cytomegalovirus infection. Via MiXCR, TCRdb re-called the reads, giving one row per CDR3 protein. Of 200,000 to 300,000 distinct CDR3 sequences in the sample, 9.1% were seen once. Sequencing used PBMCs. The receptors stem from a human donor in good health (CMV status not recorded). Some clones in this sample may be carry-over from other donors' samples.

This clonotype was counted at least ten times. The genes are TRBV6-1 and TRBJ2-7; TRBD2 aligns across 13 bases. The germline V gene encodes CDR1 MNHNS and CDR2 SASEGT. The CDR3 is made up of 15 amino acids. The ends lost 4 bases at V and 2 bases at J; junction bases unmatched: 2. This chain's CDR3 is CASSVGLAGPYEQYF. In DNA, the CDR3 is TGTGCCAGCAGTGTGGGACTAGCGGGACCCTACGAGCAGTACTTC.

This clonotype was found many times. V and J are TRBV6-2 or TRBV6-3 and TRBJ2-1; TRBD2 matches at 13 bases. V lost 7 bases and J lost 4; bases outside the gene matches: 10. The germline V gene encodes CDR1 MNHEY and CDR2 SVGEGT. The CDR3 is 17 residues long. The DNA of the CDR3 is TGTGCCAGCATTCCCTTGGAGGGACTAGCGGGGTACAATGAGCAGTTCTTC. This codes for CASIPLEGLAGYNEQFF.

The V and J genes are TRBV5-4 and TRBJ2-1; possible D gene TRBD1, 6 bases. Trimming took off 0 bases at V and 6 bases at J, with 13 bases between the two ends. The CDR3 loop spans 15 amino acids. Per the germline V gene, CDR1 is SGHNT and CDR2 is YYREEE (reference sequence). CDR3 nucleotides: TGTGCCAGCAGCTTGGAGGGGGTCCGGTTCAATGAGCAGTTCTTC. As protein: CASSLEGVRFNEQFF.

Concerning this clonotype itself: A much larger clone differs by one base, so this may be a read error. The V call is TRBV20-1, the J call TRBJ2-1; a weak D match, TRBD1 (6 bases). Germline V gene data show CDR1 as DFQATT and CDR2 as SNEGSKA (reference sequence). Trimming took off 6 bases at V and 8 bases at J, with 17 bases between the two ends. CDR3 length: 13 residues. The CDR3 DNA reads TGCAGTGCCCCCCAGGCAGGGGAATATGAGCAGTTCTTC. Translating it yields CSAPQAGEYEQFF.

There are many counts of this clonotype. The V call is TRBV7-2, the J call TRBJ1-1; D unresolved. The V gene lost 0 bases and the J gene lost 6 bases, with 8 bases spanning the gap. The CDR3 runs 13 residues. CDR1 and CDR2 (germline): SGHTA, FQGNSA. CDR3 residues: CASSLAQTSEAFF. CDR3 in DNA: TGTGCCAGCAGCTTAGCGCAAACCTCTGAAGCTTTCTTT.

In its sample, this clonotype was seen many times. The CDR3 DNA sequence: TGTGCCAGCAGCCCCGACGCTCCGGGCTCATTCGGTGGAAACACCATATATTTT. Its translation: CASSPDAPGSFGGNTIYF. V is TRBV7-6 and J is TRBJ1-3; D unclear. Trimming left V 5 bases short and J 3 bases short, with 23 bases between. This CDR3 has 18 amino acids. Germline CDR1 reads SGHVS; CDR2 reads FNYEAQ. Full variable domain (missing parts from reference TRBV7-6 and TRBJ1-3): GAGVSQSPRYKVTKRGQDVALRCDPISGHVSLYWYRQALGQGPEFLTYFNYEAQQDKSGLPNDRFSAERPEGSISTLTIQRTEQRDSAMYRCASSPDAPGSFGGNTIYFGEGSWLTVV.

This clonotype was counted only a few times. J is TRBJ2-1 and V is TRBV12-3 or TRBV12-4, with 14 bases aligning to TRBD2. The CDR3 spans 16 residues. The junction had 8 bases not matched to a gene; V was cut back by 6 bases and J by 7 bases. The CDR3 DNA follows: TGTGCCAGCAGAGTGACTAGCGGGGGGGCCGTGAATGAGCAGTTCTTC. Translation: CASRVTSGGAVNEQFF.

This clonotype was recorded many times. The gene calls are TRBV29-1 and TRBJ1-1; 9 bases match TRBD1. The germline gives CDR1 SQVTM, CDR2 ANQGSEA. CDR3 size: 13 residues. V lost 5 bases and J lost 5; bases outside the gene matches: 6. CDR3 sequence: CSVQPDRGTEAFF. The CDR3 DNA sequence: TGCAGCGTTCAACCCGACAGGGGGACTGAAGCTTTCTTT.

This clonotype was picked up a small number of times. In DNA, the CDR3 is TGTGCCACCAGCAGAGCCGGGACAGATGCCCAGCCCCAGCATTTT. Its translation is CATSRAGTDAQPQHF. J is TRBJ1-5 and V is TRBV15; 7 nucleotides line up with TRBD1. Germline-derived CDR1 and CDR2 are LNHNV and YYDKDF (reference sequence). This CDR3 region has 15 residues. Losses at the gene ends were 1 base for V and 7 bases for J; bases not matched to a gene: 7.

This clonotype has ten or more counts. The chain recombines TRBV4-1 with TRBJ2-7; unclear D gene. Trimming stripped 0 bases from V and 1 base from J, with 10 bases between. The CDR3 runs to 15 residues. The germline gives CDR1 MGHRA, CDR2 YSYEKL. This CDR3 is CASSQEVSRSYEQYF. CDR3 DNA sequence: TGCGCCAGCAGCCAAGAGGTCAGCCGATCCTACGAGCAGTACTTC.

The table lists this clonotype with many counts. This chain joins TRBV4-1 and TRBJ2-5; 9 nucleotides align to TRBD2. The J segment lost 2 bases and the V segment lost 0 bases, leaving 4 bases of the junction unmatched. CDR1 and CDR2 from the germline V gene are MGHRA and YSYEKL. The CDR3 runs to 16 residues. This CDR3 is CASSQEAGGSQETQYF. In DNA form, the CDR3 reads TGCGCCAGCAGCCAAGAGGCGGGAGGGAGTCAAGAGACCCAGTACTTC.

This clonotype occurred many times. This chain joins TRBV12-5 and TRBJ1-6; D not certain. V shed 1 base and J shed 7 bases, with 2 bases lying between them. The germline gives CDR1 LGHNT, CDR2 FRNRAP. The CDR3 has 12 amino acids. CDR3 nucleotides: TGTGCTAGTGGTTTGGGGAATTCACCCCTCCACTTT. It is translated as CASGLGNSPLHF. The full variable domain, rest sourced from reference TRBV12-5 and TRBJ1-6, is DARVTQTPRHKVTEMGQEVTMRCQPILGHNTVFWYRQTMMQGLELLAYFRNRAPLDDSGMPKDRFSAEMPDATLATLKIQPSEPRDSAVYFCASGLGNSPLHFGNGTRLTVT.

The sample holds many counts of this clonotype. This chain joins TRBV6-1 and TRBJ1-1; perhaps TRBD1 as D (5 bases). This CDR3 spans 15 amino acids. V shed 7 bases and J shed 7 bases, with 22 bases lying between them. Germline V gives CDR1 MNHNS, CDR2 SASEGT. Here the CDR3 reads CASTGDGKDLGEAFF. DNA for the CDR3: TGTGCCAGCACGGGGGACGGCAAAGATTTGGGTGAAGCTTTCTTT.